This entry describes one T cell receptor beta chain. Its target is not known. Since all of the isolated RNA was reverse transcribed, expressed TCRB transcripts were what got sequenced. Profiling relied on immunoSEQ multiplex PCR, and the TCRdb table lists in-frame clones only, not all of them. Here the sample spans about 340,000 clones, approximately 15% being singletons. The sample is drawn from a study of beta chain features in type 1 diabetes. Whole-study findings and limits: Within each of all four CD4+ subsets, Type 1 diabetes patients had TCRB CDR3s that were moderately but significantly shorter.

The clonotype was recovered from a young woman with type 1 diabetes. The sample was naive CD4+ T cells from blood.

CDR3 coding DNA: TGTGCCTGGAGTGTATCCAGGCAGTTCTTC. It codes for CAWSVSRQFF. This chain connects TRBV30 to TRBJ2-1; unclear D gene. The V and J ends lost 0 bases and 12 bases respectively, with 6 bases between them. The CDR3 covers 10 residues. Germline V gives CDR1 GTSNPN, CDR2 SVGIG (reference sequence). The variable domain in full, completed from reference TRBV30 and TRBJ2-1, reads SQTIHQWPATLVQPVGSPLSLECTVEGTSNPNLYWYRQAAGRGLQLLFYSVGIGQISSEVPQNLSASRPQDRQFILSSKKLLLSDSGFYLCAWSVSRQFFGPGTRLTVL.